The clone carrying this T cell receptor (beta chain) was found once. Antigen unknown. The germline CDR1 and CDR2 sequences are LGHNA and YSLEER. This CDR3 has 16 amino acids. The germline V and J ends were trimmed by 4 bases and 3 bases, with 18 bases remaining between them. The data were taken from a study of tumor-infiltrating lymphocytes in localized non-small cell lung cancer. Study results and caveats: Each assay used a separate piece of the same tissue. T-cell fraction did not differ between immunotypes IM1 and IM2.

Libraries were prepared by immunoSEQ multiplex PCR; TCRdb keeps only in-frame clonotypes and omits some of them. The sample carries approximately 3,000 clones, 50% to 55% recorded once. The sequence derives from a human donor with non-small cell lung cancer. The chain links TRBV4-3 to TRBJ1-2; possibly TRBD1 for D (6 bases). Sequenced input: uninvolved lung tissue not adjacent to the tumor. The CDR3 loop is CASSRSGAERYYGYTF. The CDR3, as DNA: TGCGCCAGCAGCCGTTCAGGGGCAGAGAGGTACTATGGCTACACCTTC.